The 9 T cell receptor beta chains listed next were all sequenced from one sample in a study of blood T cell repertoires in COVID-19. The method was immunoSEQ multiplex PCR; TCRdb's version includes in-frame clones alone and lacks a portion of them. Of approximately 230,000 clones in the sample, 85% to 90% are singletons; the top ten hold over 1.2%. Material for sequencing was peripheral blood. Receptor source: a man older than 75 with acute or convalescent COVID-19.

This chain links TRBV9 with TRBJ1-2; D is undetermined. The germline V gene encodes CDR1 SGDLS and CDR2 YYNGEE. This CDR3 has 13 amino acids. V lost 4 bases, J lost 4 bases, and 11 bases lay in between. This CDR3 is CASSSTVIYGYTF. The DNA of the CDR3 is TGTGCCAGCAGCTCAACAGTGATCTATGGCTACACCTTC. The variable domain in full, completed from reference TRBV9 and TRBJ1-2, reads DSGVTQTPKHLITATGQRVTLRCSPRSGDLSVYWYQQSLDQGLQFLIQYYNGEERAKGNILERFSAQQFPDLHSELNLSSLELGDSALYFCASSSTVIYGYTFGSGTRLTVV.

This clone was counted between two and nine times. V and J are TRBV19 and TRBJ2-2; no clear D. Trimming took 2 bases from V and 0 from J, leaving 10 bases between them. Germline-derived CDR1 and CDR2 are LNHDA and SQIVND (reference sequence). This CDR3 spans 16 amino acids. The CDR3 region has the DNA TGTGCCAGTAGTATATTAGGAGCGTCGAACACCGGGGAGCTGTTTTTT. Protein sequence: CASSILGASNTGELFF.

The gene calls are TRBV7-9 and TRBJ2-1; 11 nucleotides agree with TRBD2. The length of the CDR3 is 15 residues. Trimming removed 3 bases from V and 6 bases from J; junction bases left unmatched: 4. Germline CDR1 and CDR2: SEHNR and FQNEAQ (reference sequence). The CDR3 region is CASSFLAGGSNEQFF. Written as DNA, the CDR3 is TGTGCCAGCAGCTTTCTAGCGGGGGGCTCCAATGAGCAGTTCTTC.

The chain employs TRBV9 and TRBJ1-4; perhaps TRBD1 as D (5 bases). Germline V gene sequence: CDR1 SGDLS, CDR2 YYNGEE. This CDR3 is 15 amino acids long. V was clipped by 0 bases and J by 3 bases, with 9 bases between them. This chain's CDR3 is CASSVEGMANEKLFF. In DNA form, the CDR3 reads TGTGCCAGCAGCGTAGAGGGGATGGCTAATGAAAAACTGTTTTTT.

This clone was counted once. The CDR3 bases are TGTGCCAGCAGTGACACCGGACAGGCGACAGATACGCAGTATTTT. This encodes CASSDTGQATDTQYF. This chain links TRBV6-4 with TRBJ2-3; TRBD1 matches at 7 bases. The CDR3 sequence is 15 residues long. Per the germline V gene, CDR1 is MRHNA and CDR2 is SNTAGT. After removal of 2 bases from V and 3 bases from J, the junction contained 5 bases not matched to a gene.

CDR3 amino acids: CASASGHSGNTIYF. The CDR3 nucleotides read TGTGCCAGCGCGTCAGGCCACTCTGGAAACACCATATATTTT. V is TRBV6-5 and J is TRBJ1-3; D is uncertain. The CDR3 consists of 14 residues. Trimming removed 8 bases from V and 0 bases from J, with 11 bases in between. CDR1 is MNHEY and CDR2 is SVGAGI in the germline V gene.

CDR3 region: CASSLAASGGRPYEQYF. Here the CDR3 DNA reads TGTGCCAGCAGCTTAGCCGCTAGCGGGGGGCGCCCCTACGAGCAGTACTTC. The J gene is TRBJ2-7, the V gene TRBV7-2; 11 bases fit TRBD2. The CDR3 sequence is 17 residues long. Germline CDR1 SGHTA, CDR2 FQGNSA. V lost 0 bases to trimming and J lost 2 bases; unmatched junction nucleotides: 6. Full variable domain (rest looked up from reference TRBV7-2 and TRBJ2-7): GAGVSQSPSNKVTEKGKDVELRCDPISGHTALYWYRQSLGQGLEFLIYFQGNSAPDKSGLPSDRFSAERTGGSVSTLTIQRTQQEDSAVYLCASSLAASGGRPYEQYFGPGTRLTVT.

This rearrangement joins TRBV19 to TRBJ2-7; 8 positions agree with TRBD2. Trimming at V came to 5 bases and at J to 3 bases, leaving 6 bases not matched to a gene. Germline V gene sequence: CDR1 LNHDA, CDR2 SQIVND (reference sequence). The CDR3 contains 14 residues. The CDR3 sequence: CASSRGGSGYEQYF. CDR3 DNA: TGTGCCAGTAGTCGGGGGGGCAGTGGCTACGAGCAGTACTTC. Combining the CDR3 with reference TRBV19 and TRBJ2-7 gives the whole variable domain DGGITQSPKYLFRKEGQNVTLSCEQNLNHDAMYWYRQDPGQGLRLIYYSQIVNDFQKGDIAEGYSVSREKKESFPLTVTSAQKNPTAFYLCASSRGGSGYEQYFGPGTRLTVT.

V usage is TRBV5-1 and J usage is TRBJ2-1; 7 bases are a match to TRBD2. The CDR3 loop spans 14 amino acids. J gave up 3 bases and V 9 bases, and 9 bases lay outside the gene matches. Per the germline V gene, CDR1 is SGHRS and CDR2 is YFSETQ. DNA for the CDR3: TGCGCCACCAGGCCCGGGACTAACTACAATGAGCAGTTCTTC. This gives the protein CATRPGTNYNEQFF.